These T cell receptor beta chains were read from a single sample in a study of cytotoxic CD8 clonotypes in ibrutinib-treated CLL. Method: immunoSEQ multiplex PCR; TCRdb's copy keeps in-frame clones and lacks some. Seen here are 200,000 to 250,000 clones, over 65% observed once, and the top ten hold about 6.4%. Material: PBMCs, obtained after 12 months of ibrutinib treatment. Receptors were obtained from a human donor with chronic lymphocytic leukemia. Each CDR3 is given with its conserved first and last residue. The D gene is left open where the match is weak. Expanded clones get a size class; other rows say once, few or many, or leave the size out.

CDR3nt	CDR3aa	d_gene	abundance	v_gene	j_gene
TGTGCCAGCAGCTTAGAGGGCAGAATGAACACTGAAGCTTTCTTT	CASSLEGRMNTEAFF	NA	NA	TRBV11-3	TRBJ1-1
TGTGCCAGCACCAGGGGGATCCAGCCCCAGCATTTT	CASTRGIQPQHF	TRBD1	once	TRBV6-6	TRBJ1-5
TGTGCCAGCAGCCGATCTCCAACAGGGAGCTCCTATAATTCACCCCTCCACTTT	CASSRSPTGSSYNSPLHF	NA	NA	TRBV7-3	TRBJ1-6
TGTGCCTGGACTGCGACCGGACTAGCGGGAGGGCAAGAGACCCAGTACTTC	CAWTATGLAGGQETQYF	TRBD2	few	TRBV30	TRBJ2-5
TGTGCCAGCAGTGGCCGGGACAGAGGGAACACCGGGGAGCTGTTTTTT	CASSGRDRGNTGELFF	TRBD1	NA	TRBV6-1	TRBJ2-2
TGTGCCAGCAGTTACGGGCGAGAGAACACTGAAGCTTTCTTT	CASSYGRENTEAFF	NA	NA	TRBV6-5	TRBJ1-1
TGTGCCAGCGGAACAGGGGTCTCTGGAAACACCATATATTTT	CASGTGVSGNTIYF	TRBD1	NA	TRBV7-3	TRBJ1-3
TGTGCCAGCAGTCCACGATCCGGGCCCGCTTTACTCTTT	CASSPRSGPALLF	NA	once	TRBV6-6	TRBJ1-1
TGTGCCAGTAGGGGAGGTCCGGAAATCATCTACGAGCAGTACTTC	CASRGGPEIIYEQYF	NA	few	TRBV19	TRBJ2-7
TGTGCCAGCAGCTGCTTTCACAAAAACAATGAGCAGTTCTTC	CASSCFHKNNEQFF	NA	once	TRBV7-7	TRBJ2-1
TGTGCCAGCTCACCAAACAGGGATGTGTACGGCTACACCTTC	CASSPNRDVYGYTF	NA	NA	TRBV18	TRBJ1-2
TGTGCCAGCAGCCGCACGAGGGGGGGGGATCAGCCCCAGCATTTT	CASSRTRGGDQPQHF	NA	NA	TRBV7-2	TRBJ1-5
TGTGCCAGCGACAACCAGCCCCAGCATTTT	CASDNQPQHF	NA	NA	TRBV6-6	TRBJ1-5
TGTGCCAGCAGCTTATGGAGTACAGGGGCCAACGTCCTGACTTTC	CASSLWSTGANVLTF	NA	NA	TRBV7-9	TRBJ2-6
TGTGCCAGCAGCGTCGACCCACAAGGCGAGCAGTACTTC	CASSVDPQGEQYF	NA	few	TRBV9	TRBJ2-7
TGTGCCAGCAGCCCAGGGCACCGCACTGAAGCTTTCTTT	CASSPGHRTEAFF	NA	NA	TRBV6-5	TRBJ1-1
TGTGCCAGCAGCCCATCCAGCACCGGGGAGCTGTTTTTT	CASSPSSTGELFF	NA	NA	TRBV9	TRBJ2-2
TGTGCCAGCAGTTACCGCCGGGACAGGGGAAATGAAAAACTGTTTTTT	CASSYRRDRGNEKLFF	TRBD1	NA	TRBV6-5	TRBJ1-4
TGTGCCAGCAGCCCCCGGGACAGGGAACATTCACCCCTCCACTTT	CASSPRDREHSPLHF	TRBD1	once	TRBV9	TRBJ1-6
TGTGCCAGCAGTTACTCAGGGGGATTCAATCAGCCCCAGCATTTT	CASSYSGGFNQPQHF	NA	few	TRBV6-5	TRBJ1-5
TGCGCCAGCAGCTTACCTAGCGGGGGGGCAGATACGCAGTATTTT	CASSLPSGGADTQYF	TRBD2	NA	TRBV5-1	TRBJ2-3
TGTGCCAGTAAAGGCACTGGACTGTACGATACGCAGTATTTT	CASKGTGLYDTQYF	NA	NA	TRBV19	TRBJ2-3